The rows below give T cell receptor beta chains drawn from one sample of a study of cytotoxic CD8 clonotypes in ibrutinib-treated CLL. Some clones are missing from TCRdb's copy, which holds only in-frame ones; the method was immunoSEQ multiplex PCR. The repertoire holds approximately 150,000 clones, about 88% seen once, with about 2.9% in the top ten. The sequencing used PBMCs, collected at disease progression, from a patient treated with ibrutinib. The receptor set was obtained from a human donor with chronic lymphocytic leukemia. CDR3s include the opening cysteine and the closing phenylalanine or tryptophan. The order of the fields is clone size, J gene, D gene, V gene, CDR3 protein, CDR3 DNA. D genes are given only for firm matches. Not every row has a clone size; where given, it reads once, few, many or a size class.

-	TRBJ1-1	-	TRBV7-9	CASSLAGNTEAFF	TGTGCCAGCAGCTTAGCCGGAAACACTGAAGCTTTCTTT
-	TRBJ2-7	-	TRBV15	CATSRGAGPYEQYF	TGTGCCACCAGCAGGGGGGCAGGGCCCTACGAGCAGTACTTC
-	TRBJ2-1	TRBD1	TRBV10-1	CASSDPGTGSMDEQFF	TGCGCCAGCAGTGATCCCGGGACAGGGTCTATGGATGAGCAGTTCTTC
-	TRBJ2-1	-	TRBV5-1	CASSPPGAGYNEQFF	TGCGCCAGCAGTCCCCCGGGAGCGGGCTACAATGAGCAGTTCTTC
-	TRBJ2-1	-	TRBV6-4	CASSVGSVIGNEQFF	TGTGCCAGCAGTGTAGGCTCAGTCATAGGCAATGAGCAGTTCTTC
-	TRBJ1-4	-	TRBV4-1	CASSHGFGGGTLFF	TGCGCCAGCAGCCACGGGTTCGGGGGGGGAACTCTGTTTTTT
-	TRBJ1-1	-	TRBV10-3	CAIRMTGWDEAFF	TGTGCCATCAGAATGACAGGATGGGATGAAGCTTTCTTT
-	TRBJ1-3	-	TRBV19	CASTPRYRGNTIYF	TGTGCCAGTACGCCTCGGTACAGGGGAAACACCATATATTTT
-	TRBJ1-5	-	TRBV5-6	CASSLGDNQPQHF	TGTGCCAGCAGCTTGGGAGACAATCAGCCCCAGCATTTT
-	TRBJ1-2	-	TRBV9	CASSVRDGPNYGYTF	TGTGCCAGCAGCGTAAGGGACGGACCTAACTATGGCTACACCTTC
-	TRBJ1-1	-	TRBV9	CASSREPRDTEAFF	TGTGCCAGCAGCCGGGAGCCCAGGGACACTGAAGCTTTCTTT
once	TRBJ1-2	-	TRBV28	CASSDWGSHYGYTF	TGTGCCAGCAGTGATTGGGGCAGCCACTATGGCTACACCTTC
-	TRBJ2-1	TRBD1	TRBV9	CASSTRDSMYNEQFF	TGTGCCAGCAGCACCAGGGACAGTATGTACAATGAGCAGTTCTTC
-	TRBJ2-1	-	TRBV27	CASGAGRTPYNEQFF	TGTGCCAGCGGGGCGGGGCGGACCCCCTACAATGAGCAGTTCTTC
-	TRBJ1-1	-	TRBV27	CASRRQGRHTEAFF	TGTGCCAGCAGGCGCCAGGGTAGACACACTGAAGCTTTCTTT
-	TRBJ2-2	-	TRBV7-6	CASSLAIRGPNTGELFF	TGTGCCAGCAGCTTAGCAATCCGAGGGCCGAACACCGGGGAGCTGTTTTTT